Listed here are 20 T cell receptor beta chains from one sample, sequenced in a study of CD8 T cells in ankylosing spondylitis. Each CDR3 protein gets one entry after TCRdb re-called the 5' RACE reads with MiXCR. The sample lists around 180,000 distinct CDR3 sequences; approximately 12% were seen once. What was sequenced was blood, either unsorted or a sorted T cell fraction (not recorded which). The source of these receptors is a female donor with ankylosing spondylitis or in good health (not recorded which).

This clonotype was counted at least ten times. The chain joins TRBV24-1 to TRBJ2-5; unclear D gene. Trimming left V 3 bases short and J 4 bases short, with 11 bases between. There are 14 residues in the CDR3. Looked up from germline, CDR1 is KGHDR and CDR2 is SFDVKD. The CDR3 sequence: CATSDPSRLETQYF. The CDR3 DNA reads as TGTGCCACCAGTGATCCTAGTAGGCTAGAGACCCAGTACTTC.

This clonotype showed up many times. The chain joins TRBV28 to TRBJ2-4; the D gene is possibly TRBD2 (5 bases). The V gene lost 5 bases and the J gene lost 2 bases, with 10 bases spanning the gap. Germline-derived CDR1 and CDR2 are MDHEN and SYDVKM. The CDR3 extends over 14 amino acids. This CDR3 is CASSVRESKNIQYF. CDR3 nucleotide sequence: TGTGCCAGCAGTGTCCGGGAATCCAAAAACATTCAGTACTTC.

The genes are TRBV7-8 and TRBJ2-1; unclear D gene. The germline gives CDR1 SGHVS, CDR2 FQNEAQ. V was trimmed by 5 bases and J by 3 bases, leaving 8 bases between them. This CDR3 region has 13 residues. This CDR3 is CASSRLGYNEQFF. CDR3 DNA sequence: TGTGCCAGCAGCCGTCTGGGCTACAATGAGCAGTTCTTC.

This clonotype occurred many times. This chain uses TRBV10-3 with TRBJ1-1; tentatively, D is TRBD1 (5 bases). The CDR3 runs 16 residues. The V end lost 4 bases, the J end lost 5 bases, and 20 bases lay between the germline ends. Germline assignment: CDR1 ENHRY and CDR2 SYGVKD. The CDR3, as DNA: TGTGCCATCAGTGGGACTTCCTCAGGGCTTCGAACTGAAGCTTTCTTT. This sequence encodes CAISGTSSGLRTEAFF.

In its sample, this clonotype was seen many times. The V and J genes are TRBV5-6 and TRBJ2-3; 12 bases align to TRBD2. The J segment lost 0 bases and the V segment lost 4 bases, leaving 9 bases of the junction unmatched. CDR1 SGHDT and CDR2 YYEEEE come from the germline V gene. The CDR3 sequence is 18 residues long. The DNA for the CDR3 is TGTGCCAGCAGCCAAACTAGCGGGAGGACGCTAAGCACAGATACGCAGTATTTT. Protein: CASSQTSGRTLSTDTQYF. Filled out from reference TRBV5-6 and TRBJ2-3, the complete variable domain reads DAGVTQSPTHLIKTRGQQVTLRCSPKSGHDTVSWYQQALGQGPQFIFQYYEEEERQRGNFPDRFSGHQFPNYSSELNVNALLLGDSALYLCASSQTSGRTLSTDTQYFGPGTRLTVL.

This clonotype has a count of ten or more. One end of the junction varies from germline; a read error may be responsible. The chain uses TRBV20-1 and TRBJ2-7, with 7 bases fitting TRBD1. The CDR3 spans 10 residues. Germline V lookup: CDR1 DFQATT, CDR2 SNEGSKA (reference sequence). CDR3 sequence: CSPNPTRGSF. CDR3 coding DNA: TGCAGCCCCAACCCTACCAGGGGGTCCTTC.

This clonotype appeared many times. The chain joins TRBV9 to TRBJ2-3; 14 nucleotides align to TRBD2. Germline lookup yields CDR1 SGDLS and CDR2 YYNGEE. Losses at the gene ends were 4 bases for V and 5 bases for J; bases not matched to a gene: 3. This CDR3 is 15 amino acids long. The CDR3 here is CASSRLAGGGDTQYF. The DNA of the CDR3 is TGTGCCAGCAGCCGACTAGCGGGAGGGGGAGATACGCAGTATTTT.

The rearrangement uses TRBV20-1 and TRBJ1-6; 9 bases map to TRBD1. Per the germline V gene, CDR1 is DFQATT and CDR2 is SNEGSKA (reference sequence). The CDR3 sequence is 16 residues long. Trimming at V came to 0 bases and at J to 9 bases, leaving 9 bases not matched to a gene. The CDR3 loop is CSARDELQGASSPLHF. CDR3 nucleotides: TGCAGTGCTAGAGACGAGCTACAGGGGGCGAGTTCACCCCTCCACTTT.

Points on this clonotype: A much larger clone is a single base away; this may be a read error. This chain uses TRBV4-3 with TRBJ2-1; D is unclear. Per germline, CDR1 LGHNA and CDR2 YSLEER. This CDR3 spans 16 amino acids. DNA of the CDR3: TGCGTCAGCAGCCAAGATCCCGCTAGCTCCTACAATGAGCAGTTCTTC. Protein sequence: CVSSQDPASSYNEQFF.

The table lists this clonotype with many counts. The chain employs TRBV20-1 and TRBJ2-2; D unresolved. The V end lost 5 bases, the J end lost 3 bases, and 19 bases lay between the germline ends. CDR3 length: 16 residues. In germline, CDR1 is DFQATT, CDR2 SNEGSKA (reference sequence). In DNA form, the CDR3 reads TGCAGTGCTCCAATCCGACCCGCGGCAGACACCGGGGAGCTGTTTTTT. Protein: CSAPIRPAADTGELFF.

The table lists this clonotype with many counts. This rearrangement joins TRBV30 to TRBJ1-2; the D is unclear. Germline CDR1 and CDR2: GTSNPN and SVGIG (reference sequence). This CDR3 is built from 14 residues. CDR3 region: CANGGLGIRYGYTF. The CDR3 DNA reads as TGTGCAAATGGAGGTTTGGGGATACGGTATGGCTACACCTTC.

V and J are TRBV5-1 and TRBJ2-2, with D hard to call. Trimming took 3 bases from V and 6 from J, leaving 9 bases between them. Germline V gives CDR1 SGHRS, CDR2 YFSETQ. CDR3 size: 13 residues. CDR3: CASSSNEPGELFF. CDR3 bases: TGCGCCAGCAGCTCCAACGAACCCGGGGAGCTGTTTTTT.

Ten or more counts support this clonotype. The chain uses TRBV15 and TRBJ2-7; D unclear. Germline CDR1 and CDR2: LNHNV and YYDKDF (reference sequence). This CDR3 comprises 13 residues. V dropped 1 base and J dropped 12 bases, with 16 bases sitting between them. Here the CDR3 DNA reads TGTGCCACCAGCAGAGGGGTGGATCCCTCGCGGTACTTC. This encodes CATSRGVDPSRYF.

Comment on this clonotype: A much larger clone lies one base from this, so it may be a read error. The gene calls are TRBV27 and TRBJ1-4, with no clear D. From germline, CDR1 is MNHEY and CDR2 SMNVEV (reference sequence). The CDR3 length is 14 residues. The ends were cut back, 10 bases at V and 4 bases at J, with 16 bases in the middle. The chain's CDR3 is CANSTFGVNEKLFF. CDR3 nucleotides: TGTGCCAACTCTACATTCGGGGTTAATGAAAAACTGTTTTTT.

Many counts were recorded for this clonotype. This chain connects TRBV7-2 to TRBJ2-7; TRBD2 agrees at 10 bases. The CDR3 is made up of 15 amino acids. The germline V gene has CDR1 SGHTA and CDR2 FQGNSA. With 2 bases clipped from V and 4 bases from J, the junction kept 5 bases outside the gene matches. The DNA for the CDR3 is TGTGCCAGCAGCTTAACTAGCGGGACCGTGTACGAGCAGTACTTC. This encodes CASSLTSGTVYEQYF.

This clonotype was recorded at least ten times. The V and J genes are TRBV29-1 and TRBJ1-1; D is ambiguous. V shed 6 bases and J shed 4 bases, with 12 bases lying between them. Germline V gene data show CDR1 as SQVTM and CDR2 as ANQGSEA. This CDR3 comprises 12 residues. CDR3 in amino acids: CSVQTGSTEAFF. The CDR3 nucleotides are TGCAGCGTCCAAACGGGGAGCACTGAAGCTTTCTTT.

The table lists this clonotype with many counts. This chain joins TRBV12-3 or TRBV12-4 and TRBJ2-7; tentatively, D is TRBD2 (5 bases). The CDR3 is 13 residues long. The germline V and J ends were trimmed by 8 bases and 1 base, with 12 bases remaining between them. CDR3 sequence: CASRLGDSYEQYF. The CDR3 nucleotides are TGTGCCAGCCGACTCGGGGATTCCTACGAGCAGTACTTC.

The CDR3 nucleotides are TGTGCCAGCAGCGACCTTCTCAGGGGTGCAACTAATGAAAAACTGTTTTTT. This gives the protein CASSDLLRGATNEKLFF. This rearrangement joins TRBV7-9 to TRBJ1-4; tentative D call: TRBD1 (6 bases). Trimming left V 5 bases short and J 0 bases short, with 16 bases between. The germline CDR1 and CDR2 sequences are SEHNR and FQNEAQ (reference sequence). The CDR3 has 17 amino acids.

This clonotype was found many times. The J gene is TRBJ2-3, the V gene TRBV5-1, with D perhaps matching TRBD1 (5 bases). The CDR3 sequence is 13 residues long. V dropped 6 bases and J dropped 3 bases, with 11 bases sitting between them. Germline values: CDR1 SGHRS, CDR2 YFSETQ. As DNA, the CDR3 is TGCGCCAGCATCCTTCCAGGGACAGATACGCAGTATTTT. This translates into CASILPGTDTQYF.

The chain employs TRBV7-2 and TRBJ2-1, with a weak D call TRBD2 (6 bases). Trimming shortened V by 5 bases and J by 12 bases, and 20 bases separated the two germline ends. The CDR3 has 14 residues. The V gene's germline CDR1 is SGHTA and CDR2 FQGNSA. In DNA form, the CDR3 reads TGTGCCAGCAGCCCCTTACTGGGGGACTTAACGCAGTTCTTC. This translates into CASSPLLGDLTQFF.